This T cell receptor (beta chain) was recovered during a study of blood T cell repertoires in COVID-19 (TCRdb year 2020). With respect to the entire study: Samples from collaborators originated in the United States, Italy and Spain and spanned both the acute and convalescent phases of COVID-19. Where available, HLA class I and class II types were obtained from metadata supplied by the sample provider rather than from assay-based typing. The dataset comprised deeply sampled blood TCRbeta repertoires from subjects exposed to, actively infected with, or recovered from COVID-19. The sample metadata nearly always contained a de-identified subject ID, COVID-19 status, age in years and sex. The repertoires were released in a freely available public database meant as a resource for research on the immune response to SARS-CoV-2. Samples were obtained from the ongoing ImmuneRACE study (first 160 participants) and from 950 to 1,500 subjects provided by 6 global collaborators. The material from the prospective study consisted of cDNA or gDNA derived from T cells, B-cell-depleted T cells, or PBMCs. The paper's findings and limits, for the study overall: How much clinical and demographic metadata was included differed by source and by participant, and the metadata was provided uncurated.

Each collaborating institution followed its own protocols to collect whole blood in K2EDTA tubes. Collaborator samples were shipped for TCRbeta analysis as frozen whole blood, isolated PBMCs, or DNA extracted from either sample type. TCRbeta CDR3 regions were amplified from genomic DNA using the immunoSEQ Assay, a bias-controlled multiplex PCR. Under the source paper's analysis protocol: The number of nucleated cells in each sample was estimated from the amplification of reference gene primers within the assay. To quantify the absolute abundance of each unique TCRbeta CDR3 rearrangement, sequence reads were collapsed and filtered. For each sample, productive Simpson clonality was calculated as the square root of Simpson's diversity index across productive rearrangements. TCRdb took this table from immuneACCESS and kept in-frame rearrangements with V and J called. Such tables lack part of the clones; where checked against another copy, unresolved V genes explain under half of the gap, and the rest is unexplained. The DNA was the basis for D and trimming; V, J and clone size are from that table. The sample yields about 210,000 clones; approximately 90% were counted once. The top ten constitute around 4.8% of the sample.

Remarks on this clone: This receptor's antigen is unknown. Per-base qualities were not stored, and no clone one base away is much larger.

The sequenced material came from peripheral blood. This receptor was identified in a woman between 35 and 50 years old with acute or convalescent COVID-19.

For the CDR3, the sequence is CASSYLAGLNTGELFF. The nucleotides read TGCGCCAGCAGCTACCTGGCGGGACTTAACACCGGGGAGCTGTTTTTT. The chain links TRBV5-1 with TRBJ2-2; tentative D gene TRBD2, with 6 bases matching. The germline V gene yields SGHRS for CDR1 and YFSETQ for CDR2. The V and J ends are trimmed by 3 bases and 2 bases, leaving 14 bases between them. The CDR3 holds 16 amino acids from the cysteine to the phenylalanine. The sequence is cut down to CDR3 DNA, 48 bases in frame from base 1. This CDR3, with the reference TRBV5-1 and TRBJ2-2 proteins standing in past its ends, gives the full variable domain KAGVTQTPRYLIKTRGQQVTLSCSPISGHRSVSWYQQTPGQGLQFLFEYFSETQRNKGNFPGRFSGRQFSNSRSEMNVSTLELGDSALYLCASSYLAGLNTGELFFGEGSRLTVL.